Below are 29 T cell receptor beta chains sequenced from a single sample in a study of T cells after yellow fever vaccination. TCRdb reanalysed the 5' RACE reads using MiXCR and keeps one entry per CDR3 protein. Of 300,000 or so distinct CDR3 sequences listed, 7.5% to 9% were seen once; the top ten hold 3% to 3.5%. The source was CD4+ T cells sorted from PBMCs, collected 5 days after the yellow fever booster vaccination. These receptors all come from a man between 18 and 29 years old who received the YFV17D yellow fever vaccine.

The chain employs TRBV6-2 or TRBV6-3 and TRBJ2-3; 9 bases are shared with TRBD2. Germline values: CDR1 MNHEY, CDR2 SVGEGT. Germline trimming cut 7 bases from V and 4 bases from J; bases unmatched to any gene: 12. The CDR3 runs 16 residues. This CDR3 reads CASTLRRTSVPDTQYF. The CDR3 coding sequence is TGTGCCAGCACCCTACGGCGGACTAGCGTTCCAGATACGCAGTATTTT.

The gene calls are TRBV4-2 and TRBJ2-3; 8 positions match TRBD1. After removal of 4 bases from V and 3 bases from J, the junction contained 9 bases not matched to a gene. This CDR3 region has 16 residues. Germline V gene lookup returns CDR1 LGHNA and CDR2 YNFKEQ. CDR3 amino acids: CASSRGAGGRTDTQYF. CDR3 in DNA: TGTGCCAGCAGCCGAGGAGCAGGGGGCAGGACAGATACGCAGTATTTT.

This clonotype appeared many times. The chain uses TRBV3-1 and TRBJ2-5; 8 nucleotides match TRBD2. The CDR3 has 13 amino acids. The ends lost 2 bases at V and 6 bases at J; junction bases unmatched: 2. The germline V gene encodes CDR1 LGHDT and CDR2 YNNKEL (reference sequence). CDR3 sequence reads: CASSQRGGKTQYF. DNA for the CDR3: TGTGCCAGCAGCCAACGGGGGGGAAAGACCCAGTACTTC.

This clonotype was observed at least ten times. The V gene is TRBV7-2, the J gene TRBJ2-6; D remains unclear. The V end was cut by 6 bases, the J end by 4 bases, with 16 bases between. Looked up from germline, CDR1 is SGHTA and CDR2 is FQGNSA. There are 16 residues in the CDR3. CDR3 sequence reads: CASRGYLGNGANVLTF. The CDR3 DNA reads TGTGCCAGCAGAGGGTATCTAGGGAACGGGGCCAACGTCCTGACTTTC. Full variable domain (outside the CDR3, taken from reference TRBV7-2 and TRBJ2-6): GAGVSQSPSNKVTEKGKDVELRCDPISGHTALYWYRQSLGQGLEFLIYFQGNSAPDKSGLPSDRFSAERTGGSVSTLTIQRTQQEDSAVYLCASRGYLGNGANVLTFGAGSRLTVL.

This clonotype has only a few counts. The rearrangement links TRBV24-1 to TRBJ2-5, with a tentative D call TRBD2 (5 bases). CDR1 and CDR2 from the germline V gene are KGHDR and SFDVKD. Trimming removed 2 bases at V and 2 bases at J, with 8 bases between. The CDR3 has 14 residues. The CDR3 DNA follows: TGTGCCACCAGTGATTGGAGGCCTCAAGAGACCCAGTACTTC. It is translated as CATSDWRPQETQYF.

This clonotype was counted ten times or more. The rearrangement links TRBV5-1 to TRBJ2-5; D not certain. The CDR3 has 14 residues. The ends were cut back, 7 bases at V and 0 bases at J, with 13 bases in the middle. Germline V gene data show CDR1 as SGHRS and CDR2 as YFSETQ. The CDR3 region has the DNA TGCGCCAGCCAAAAAGGGAACAACCAAGAGACCCAGTACTTC. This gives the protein CASQKGNNQETQYF.

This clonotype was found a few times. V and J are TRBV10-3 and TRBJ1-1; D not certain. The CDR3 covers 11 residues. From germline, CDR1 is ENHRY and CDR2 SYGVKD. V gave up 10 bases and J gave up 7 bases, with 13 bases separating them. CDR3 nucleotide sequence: TGTGCCACTCGAGGCGGGATTGAAGCTTTCTTT. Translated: CATRGGIEAFF.

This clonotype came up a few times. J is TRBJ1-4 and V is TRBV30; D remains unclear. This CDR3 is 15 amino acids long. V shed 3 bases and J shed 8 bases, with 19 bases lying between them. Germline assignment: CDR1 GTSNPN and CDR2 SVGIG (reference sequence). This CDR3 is CAWRTMSLSREKLFF. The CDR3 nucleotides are TGTGCCTGGAGAACCATGAGTCTCTCAAGGGAAAAACTGTTTTTT. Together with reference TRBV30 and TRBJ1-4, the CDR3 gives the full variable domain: SQTIHQWPATLVQPVGSPLSLECTVEGTSNPNLYWYRQAAGRGLQLLFYSVGIGQISSEVPQNLSASRPQDRQFILSSKKLLLSDSGFYLCAWRTMSLSREKLFFGSGTQLSVL.

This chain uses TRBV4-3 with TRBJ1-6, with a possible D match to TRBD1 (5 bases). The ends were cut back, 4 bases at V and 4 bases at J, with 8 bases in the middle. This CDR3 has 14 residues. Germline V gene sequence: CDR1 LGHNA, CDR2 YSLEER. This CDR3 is CASSPDTYNSPLHF. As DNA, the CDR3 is TGCGCCAGCAGCCCGGACACTTATAATTCACCCCTCCACTTT.

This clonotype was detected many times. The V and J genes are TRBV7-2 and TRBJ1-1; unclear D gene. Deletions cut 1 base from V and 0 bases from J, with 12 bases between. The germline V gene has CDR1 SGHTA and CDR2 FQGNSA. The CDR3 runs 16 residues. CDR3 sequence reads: CASSLDRAHMNTEAFF. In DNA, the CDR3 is TGTGCCAGCAGCTTAGACAGAGCCCACATGAACACTGAAGCTTTCTTT.

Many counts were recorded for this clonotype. Here the CDR3 DNA reads TGTGCCAGCAGCACACAGGGGGCCGACTCACCCCTCCACTTT. Protein: CASSTQGADSPLHF. The chain uses TRBV27 and TRBJ1-6; 9 bases map to TRBD1. The length of the CDR3 is 14 residues. The V and J ends lost 6 bases and 10 bases, in that order; junction bases with no gene match: 7. Germline CDR1 and CDR2: MNHEY and SMNVEV (reference sequence).

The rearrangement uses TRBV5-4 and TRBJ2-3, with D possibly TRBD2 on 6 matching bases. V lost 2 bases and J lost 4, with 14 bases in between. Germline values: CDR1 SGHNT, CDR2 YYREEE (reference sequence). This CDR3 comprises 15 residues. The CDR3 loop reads CASSLKSGGADTQYF. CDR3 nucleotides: TGTGCCAGCAGCTTAAAGTCCGGCGGGGCAGATACGCAGTATTTT.

In nucleotides, the CDR3 is TGTGCCAGCACCGGGACTAGGTCCTACAATGAGCAGTTCTTC. Amino acid sequence: CASTGTRSYNEQFF. V and J are TRBV12-3 or TRBV12-4 and TRBJ2-1; the match to TRBD2 covers 8 bases. The CDR3 loop spans 14 amino acids. J was trimmed by 1 base and V by 7 bases; bases with no gene match: 3.

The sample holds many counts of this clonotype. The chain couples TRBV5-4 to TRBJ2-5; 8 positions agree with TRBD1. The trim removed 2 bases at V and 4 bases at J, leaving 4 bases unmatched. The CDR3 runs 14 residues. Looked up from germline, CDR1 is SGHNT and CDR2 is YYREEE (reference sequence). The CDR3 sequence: CASSFQGAGETQYF. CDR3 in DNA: TGTGCCAGCAGCTTTCAGGGGGCGGGAGAGACCCAGTACTTC.

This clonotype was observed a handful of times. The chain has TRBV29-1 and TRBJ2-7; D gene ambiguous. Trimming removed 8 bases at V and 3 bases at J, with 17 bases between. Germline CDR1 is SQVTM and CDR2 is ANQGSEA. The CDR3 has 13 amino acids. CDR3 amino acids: CSCWGTRFYEQYF. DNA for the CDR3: TGCAGCTGTTGGGGAACCAGGTTCTACGAGCAGTACTTC.

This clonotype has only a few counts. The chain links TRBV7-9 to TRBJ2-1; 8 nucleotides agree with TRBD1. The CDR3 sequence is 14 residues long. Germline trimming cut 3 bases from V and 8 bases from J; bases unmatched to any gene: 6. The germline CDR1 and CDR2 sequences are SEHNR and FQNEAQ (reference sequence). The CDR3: CASSFGTGLDEQFF. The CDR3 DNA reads TGTGCCAGCAGCTTCGGGACAGGCCTCGATGAGCAGTTCTTC.

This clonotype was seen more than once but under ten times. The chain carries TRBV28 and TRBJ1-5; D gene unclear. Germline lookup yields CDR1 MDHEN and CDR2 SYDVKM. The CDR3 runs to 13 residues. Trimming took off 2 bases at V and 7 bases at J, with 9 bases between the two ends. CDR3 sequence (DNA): TGTGCCAGCAGTTTAAATGACAAACAGCCCCAGCATTTT. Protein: CASSLNDKQPQHF.

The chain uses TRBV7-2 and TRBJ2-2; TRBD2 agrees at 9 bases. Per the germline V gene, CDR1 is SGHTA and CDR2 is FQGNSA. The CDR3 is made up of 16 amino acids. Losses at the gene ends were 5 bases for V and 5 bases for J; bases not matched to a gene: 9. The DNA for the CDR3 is TGTGCCAGCAGCCTCGAAAGACTAGCGGTTACCGGGGAGCTGTTTTTT. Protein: CASSLERLAVTGELFF.

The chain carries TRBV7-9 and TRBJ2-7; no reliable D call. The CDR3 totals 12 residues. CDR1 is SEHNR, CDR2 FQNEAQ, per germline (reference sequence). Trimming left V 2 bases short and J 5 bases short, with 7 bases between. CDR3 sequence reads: CASSLNPDEQYF. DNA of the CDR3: TGTGCCAGCAGCTTAAACCCGGACGAGCAGTACTTC.

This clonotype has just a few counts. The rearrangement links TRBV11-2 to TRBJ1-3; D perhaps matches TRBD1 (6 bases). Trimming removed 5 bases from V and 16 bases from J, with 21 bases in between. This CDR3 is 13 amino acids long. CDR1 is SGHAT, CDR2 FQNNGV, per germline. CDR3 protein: CASSRESPTGWYF. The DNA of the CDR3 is TGTGCCAGCAGCCGAGAGTCCCCGACAGGCTGGTATTTT.

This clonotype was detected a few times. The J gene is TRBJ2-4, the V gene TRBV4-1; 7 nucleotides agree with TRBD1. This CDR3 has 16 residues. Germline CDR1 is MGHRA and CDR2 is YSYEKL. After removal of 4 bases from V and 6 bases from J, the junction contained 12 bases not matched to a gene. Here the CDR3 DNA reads TGCGCCAGCAGCCCCCCTCCAGGGGGATTGAGAAACATTCAGTACTTC. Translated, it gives CASSPPPGGLRNIQYF.

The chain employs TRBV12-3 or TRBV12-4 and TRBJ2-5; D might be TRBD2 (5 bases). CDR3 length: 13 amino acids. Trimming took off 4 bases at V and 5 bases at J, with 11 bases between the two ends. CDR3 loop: CASSSLPGETQYF. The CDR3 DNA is TGTGCCAGCAGTTCGCTCCCGGGGGAGACCCAGTACTTC.

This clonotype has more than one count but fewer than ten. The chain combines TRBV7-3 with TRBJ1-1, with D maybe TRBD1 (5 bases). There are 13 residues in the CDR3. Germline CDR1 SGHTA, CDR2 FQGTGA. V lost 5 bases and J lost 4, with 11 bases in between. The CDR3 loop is CASSKQVRTEAFF. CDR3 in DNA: TGTGCCAGCAGCAAACAGGTGCGCACTGAAGCTTTCTTT.

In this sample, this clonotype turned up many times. CDR3 in amino acids: CASSTGQTSGANVLTF. In DNA, the CDR3 is TGCGCCAGCAGCACGGGACAGACCTCTGGGGCCAACGTCCTGACTTTC. The chain joins TRBV5-1 to TRBJ2-6, with 7 bases identical to TRBD1. The CDR3 extends over 16 amino acids. The germline gives CDR1 SGHRS, CDR2 YFSETQ. V dropped 4 bases and J dropped 0; count of bases not matched to a gene: 4.

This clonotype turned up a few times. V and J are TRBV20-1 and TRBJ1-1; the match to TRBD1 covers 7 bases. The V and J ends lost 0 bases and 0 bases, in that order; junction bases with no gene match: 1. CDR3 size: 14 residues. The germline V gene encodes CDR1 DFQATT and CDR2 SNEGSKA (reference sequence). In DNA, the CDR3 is TGCAGTGCTAGAGAGACAGGGATGAACACTGAAGCTTTCTTT. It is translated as CSARETGMNTEAFF.

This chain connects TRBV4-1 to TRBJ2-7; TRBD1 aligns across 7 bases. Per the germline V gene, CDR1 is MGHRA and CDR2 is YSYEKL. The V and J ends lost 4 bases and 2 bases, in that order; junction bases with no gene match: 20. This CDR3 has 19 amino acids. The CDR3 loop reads CASSREPRPGQKIAYEQYF. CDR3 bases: TGCGCCAGCAGCCGCGAGCCACGACCGGGACAGAAGATTGCCTACGAGCAGTACTTC.

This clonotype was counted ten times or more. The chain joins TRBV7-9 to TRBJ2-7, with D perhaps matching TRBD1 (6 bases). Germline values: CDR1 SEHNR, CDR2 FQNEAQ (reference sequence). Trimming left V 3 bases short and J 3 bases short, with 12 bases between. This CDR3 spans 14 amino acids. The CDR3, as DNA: TGTGCCAGCAGCTTTCGGACAGCTAGCTACGAGCAGTACTTC. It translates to CASSFRTASYEQYF.

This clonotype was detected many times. The CDR3 nucleotides are TGCGCCAGCAGTGACGTCCAGGGGGGAGGGGAGCCCCAGCATTTT. Encoded protein: CASSDVQGGGEPQHF. V and J are TRBV10-2 and TRBJ1-5; 7 nucleotides line up with TRBD1. Trimming removed 3 bases from V and 8 bases from J; junction bases left unmatched: 10. Germline CDR1 is WSHSY and CDR2 is SAAADI. This CDR3 comprises 15 residues.

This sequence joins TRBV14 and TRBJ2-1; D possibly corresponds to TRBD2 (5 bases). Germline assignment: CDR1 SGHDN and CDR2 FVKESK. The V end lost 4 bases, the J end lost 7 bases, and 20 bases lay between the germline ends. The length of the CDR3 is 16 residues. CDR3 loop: CASSRLNLGYGNEQFF. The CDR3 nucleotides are TGTGCCAGCAGCCGACTAAACTTGGGCTATGGGAATGAGCAGTTCTTC.